Sequencing of this TCR beta chain was carried out in a study of blood T cell repertoires in COVID-19. Generated by immunoSEQ multiplex PCR, the TCRdb table keeps only in-frame clones and is missing some. The sample consists of 40,000 to 55,000 clones, 86% of them appearing once. Material: peripheral blood. This TCR was sampled from a human donor in a cohort sampled during active COVID-19.

This chain's CDR3 is CASSYGTGNEKLFF. CDR3 in DNA: TGTGCCAGCAGTTACGGGACAGGGAATGAAAAACTGTTTTTT. This chain joins TRBV6-5 and TRBJ1-4, with 9 positions matching TRBD1. V was pared by 2 bases and J by 5 bases, with 0 bases of the junction left unmatched. The CDR3 contains 14 residues. The V gene's germline CDR1 is MNHEY and CDR2 SVGAGI.